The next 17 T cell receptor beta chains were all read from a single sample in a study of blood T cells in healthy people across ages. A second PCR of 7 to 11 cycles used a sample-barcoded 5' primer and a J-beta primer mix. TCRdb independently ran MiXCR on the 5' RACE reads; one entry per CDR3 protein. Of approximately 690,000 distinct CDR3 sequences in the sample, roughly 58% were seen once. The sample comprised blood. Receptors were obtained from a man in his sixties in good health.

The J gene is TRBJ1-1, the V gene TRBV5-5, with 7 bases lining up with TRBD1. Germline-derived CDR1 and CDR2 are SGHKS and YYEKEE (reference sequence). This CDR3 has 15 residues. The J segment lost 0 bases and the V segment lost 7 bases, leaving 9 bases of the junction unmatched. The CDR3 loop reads CASRRQGPMNTEAFF. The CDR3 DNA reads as TGTGCCAGCCGACGACAGGGTCCAATGAACACTGAAGCTTTCTTT.

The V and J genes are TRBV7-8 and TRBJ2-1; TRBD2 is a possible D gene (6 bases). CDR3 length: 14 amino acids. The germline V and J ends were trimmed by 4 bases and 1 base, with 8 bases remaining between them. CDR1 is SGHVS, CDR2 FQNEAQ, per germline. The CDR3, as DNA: TGTGCCAGCAGCTGGGGGGTGTCCTACAATGAGCAGTTCTTC. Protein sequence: CASSWGVSYNEQFF.

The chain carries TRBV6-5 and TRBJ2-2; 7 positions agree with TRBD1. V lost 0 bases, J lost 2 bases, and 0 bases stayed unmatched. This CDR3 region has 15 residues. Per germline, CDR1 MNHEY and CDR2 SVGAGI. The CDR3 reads CASSYSGGNTGELFF. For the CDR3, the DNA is TGTGCCAGCAGTTACTCAGGGGGCAACACCGGGGAGCTGTTTTTT.

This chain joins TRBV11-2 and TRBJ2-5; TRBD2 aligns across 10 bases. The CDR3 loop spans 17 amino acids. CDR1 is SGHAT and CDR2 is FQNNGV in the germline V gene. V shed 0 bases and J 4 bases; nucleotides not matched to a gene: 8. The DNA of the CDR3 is TGTGCCAGCAGCTTAGATCCCCTCCGACTAGCGGGAGAGACCCAGTACTTC. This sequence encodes CASSLDPLRLAGETQYF.

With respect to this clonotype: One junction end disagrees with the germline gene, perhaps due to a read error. CDR3 sequence reads: CVSRDRAAYNEQFF. CDR3 nucleotide sequence: TGTGTCAGCAGAGACAGGGCAGCCTACAATGAGCAGTTCTTC. The chain employs TRBV2 and TRBJ2-1; 7 nucleotides align to TRBD1. The germline CDR1 and CDR2 sequences are SNHLY and FYNNEI. CDR3 size: 14 residues. Looking up the rest from reference TRBV2 and TRBJ2-1 gives the full variable domain: EPEVTQTPSHQVTQMGQEVILRCVPISNHLYFYWYRQILGQKVEFLVSFYNNEISEKSEIFDDQFSVERPDGSNFTLKIRSTKLEDSAMYFCVSRDRAAYNEQFFGPGTRLTVL.

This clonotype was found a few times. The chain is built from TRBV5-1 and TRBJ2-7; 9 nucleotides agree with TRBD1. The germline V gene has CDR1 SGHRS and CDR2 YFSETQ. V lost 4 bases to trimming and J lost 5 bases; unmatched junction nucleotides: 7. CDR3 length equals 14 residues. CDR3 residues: CASSQQGAVNEQYF. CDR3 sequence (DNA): TGCGCCAGCAGCCAACAGGGGGCCGTAAACGAGCAGTACTTC.

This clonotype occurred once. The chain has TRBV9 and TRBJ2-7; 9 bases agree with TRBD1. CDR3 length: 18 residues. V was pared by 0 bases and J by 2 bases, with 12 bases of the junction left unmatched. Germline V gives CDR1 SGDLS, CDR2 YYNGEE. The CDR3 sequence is CASSVGTQTGGFPYEQYF. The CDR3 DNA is TGTGCCAGCAGCGTAGGAACCCAGACAGGGGGTTTTCCCTACGAGCAGTACTTC.

For the CDR3, the DNA is TGTGCCAGCAGCCGGGACAGGGCTCCCGCCGGGGAGCTGTTTTTT. Its protein product is CASSRDRAPAGELFF. This sequence joins TRBV12-3 or TRBV12-4 and TRBJ2-2; 9 bases line up with TRBD1. V lost 6 bases and J lost 6; bases outside the gene matches: 8. The CDR3 is made up of 15 amino acids.

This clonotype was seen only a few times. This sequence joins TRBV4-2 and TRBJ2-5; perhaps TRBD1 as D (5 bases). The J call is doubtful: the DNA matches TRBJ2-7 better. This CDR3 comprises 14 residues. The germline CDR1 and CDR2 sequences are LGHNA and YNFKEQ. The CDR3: CASSQGVGLYEQYF. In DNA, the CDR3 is TGTGCCAGCAGCCAAGGGGTGGGGCTCTACGAGCAGTACTTC.

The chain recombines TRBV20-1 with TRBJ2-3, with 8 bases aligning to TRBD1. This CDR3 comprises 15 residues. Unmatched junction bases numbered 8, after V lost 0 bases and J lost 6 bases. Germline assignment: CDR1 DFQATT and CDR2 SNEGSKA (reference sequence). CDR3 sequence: CSARDQGTGADTQYF. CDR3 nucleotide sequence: TGCAGTGCTAGAGATCAAGGGACAGGTGCGGATACGCAGTATTTT.

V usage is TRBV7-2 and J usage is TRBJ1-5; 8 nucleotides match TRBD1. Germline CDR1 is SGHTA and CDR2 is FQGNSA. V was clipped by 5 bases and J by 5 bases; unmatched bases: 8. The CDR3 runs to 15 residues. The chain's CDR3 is CASSLNLGQDQPQHF. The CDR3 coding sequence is TGTGCCAGCAGCCTAAATCTGGGACAGGATCAGCCCCAGCATTTT.

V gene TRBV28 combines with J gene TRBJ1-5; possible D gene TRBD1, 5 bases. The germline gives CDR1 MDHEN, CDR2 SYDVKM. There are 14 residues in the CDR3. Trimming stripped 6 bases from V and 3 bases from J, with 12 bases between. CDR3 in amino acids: CASSGAQINQPQHF. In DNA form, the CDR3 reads TGTGCCAGCAGCGGGGCCCAAATCAATCAGCCCCAGCATTTT.

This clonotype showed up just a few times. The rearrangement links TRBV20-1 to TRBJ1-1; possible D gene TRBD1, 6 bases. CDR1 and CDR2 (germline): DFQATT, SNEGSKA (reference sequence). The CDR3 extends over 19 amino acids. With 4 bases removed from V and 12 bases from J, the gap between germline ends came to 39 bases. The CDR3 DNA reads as TGCAGTGCTATTGCCAGGGGATCACGAGGAGCGGGTCATGAGGATGTGACTTTCTTT. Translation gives CSAIARGSRGAGHEDVTFF.

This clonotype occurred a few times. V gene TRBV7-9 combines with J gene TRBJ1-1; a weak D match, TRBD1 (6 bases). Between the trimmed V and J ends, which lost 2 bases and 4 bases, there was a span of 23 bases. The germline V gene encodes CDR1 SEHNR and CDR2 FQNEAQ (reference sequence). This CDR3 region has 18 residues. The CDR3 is CASSLSVVRGDWSTEAFF. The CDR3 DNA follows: TGTGCCAGCAGCTTATCGGTCGTCAGGGGAGATTGGAGCACTGAAGCTTTCTTT.

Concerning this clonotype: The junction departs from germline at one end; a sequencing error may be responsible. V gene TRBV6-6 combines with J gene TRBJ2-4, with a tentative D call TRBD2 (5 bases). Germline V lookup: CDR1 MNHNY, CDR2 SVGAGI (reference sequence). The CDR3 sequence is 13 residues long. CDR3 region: CASSRGSKSIQYF. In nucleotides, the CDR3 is TGTGCCAGCAGCCGGGGTTCTAAAAGCATTCAGTACTTC.

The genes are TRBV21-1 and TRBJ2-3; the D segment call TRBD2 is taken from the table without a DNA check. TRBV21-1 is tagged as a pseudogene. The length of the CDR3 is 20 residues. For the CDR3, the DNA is TGTGCCAGCAGCGCCAAACTAGCGGGGGGCACTGCTCGGAACACAGATACGCAGTATTTT. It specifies CASSAKLAGGTARNTDTQYF.

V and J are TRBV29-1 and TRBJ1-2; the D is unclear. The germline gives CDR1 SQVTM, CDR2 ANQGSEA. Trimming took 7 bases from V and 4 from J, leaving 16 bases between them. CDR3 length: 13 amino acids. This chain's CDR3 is CSATRFGFYGYTF. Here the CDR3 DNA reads TGCAGCGCTACGCGATTCGGGTTCTATGGCTACACCTTC.